Listed below are T cell receptor beta chains from one sample, sequenced in a study of identical twins. MiXCR, applied by TCRdb to the 5' RACE reads, yields one record per CDR3 protein. The profile shows 1.5 million to 2 million distinct CDR3 sequences, about 32% of them singletons. Sequences were obtained from cord blood. These receptors were collected from a newborn girl in good health. The CDR3 runs from the conserved cysteine through the conserved F or W. The D gene is left open where the match is weak. Expanded clones are given a class, and other clones once, few, many or no size at all.

- | - | TRBJ1-2 | TRBV7-9 | CASSFNRVTYGCTF | TGTGCCAGCAGCTTCAACAGGGTAACCTATGGCTGCACCTTC
- | few | TRBJ1-2 | TRBV6-4 | CASSENWDGNYGYTF | TGTGCCAGCAGTGAAAACTGGGACGGTAACTATGGCTACACCTTC
- | - | TRBJ1-6 | TRBV4-1 | CASSQDARTLHF | TGCGCCAGCAGCCAAGATGCCCGCACCCTCCACTTT
TRBD2 | - | TRBJ2-5 | TRBV6-1 | CASNIAGGLDEQYF | TGTGCCAGCAATATAGCGGGAGGCCTCGATGAGCAGTACTTC
- | - | TRBJ2-5 | TRBV25-1 | CASSEYNLEETQYF | TGTGCCAGCAGTGAATATAACCTAGAGGAGACCCAGTACTTC
TRBD2 | - | TRBJ2-3 | TRBV27 | CASSFAGGPRADTQYF | TGTGCCAGCAGTTTTGCGGGAGGGCCTAGGGCAGATACGCAGTATTTT
- | many | TRBJ2-7 | TRBV18 | CASSPNRDEQYF | TGTGCCAGCAGTCCAAACAGAGACGAGCAGTACTTC
- | - | TRBJ2-5 | TRBV2 | CACSEQGVRETQYF | TGTGCCTGCAGTGAACAAGGGGTTCGGGAGACCCAGTACTTC
TRBD2 | - | TRBJ2-7 | TRBV28 | CARRPGTSGREVKYEQYF | TGTGCCAGACGTCCCGGGACTAGCGGGAGGGAGGTCAAATACGAGCAGTACTTC
- | few | TRBJ2-3 | TRBV9 | CASTPRARGTDTQYF | TGTGCCAGCACCCCTCGGGCTAGAGGTACAGATACGCAGTATTTT
- | - | TRBJ1-5 | TRBV5-1 | CASRDGPDNQPQHF | TGCGCCAGCAGAGATGGACCGGACAATCAGCCCCAGCATTTT
- | - | TRBJ1-4 | TRBV5-1 | CASSRGSGRTNEKLFF | TGCGCCAGCAGCCGCGGGTCGGGGCGGACTAATGAAAAACTGTTTTTT
- | few | TRBJ2-1 | TRBV20-1 | CSAEIKLVYNEQFF | TGCAGTGCCGAAATAAAACTAGTCTACAATGAGCAGTTCTTC
- | - | TRBJ2-1 | TRBV2 | CASRPVARSYNEQFF | TGTGCCAGCAGACCGGTGGCCCGCTCCTACAATGAGCAGTTCTTC
TRBD2 | few | TRBJ2-1 | TRBV5-1 | CASSLVGTSGEQFF | TGCGCCAGCAGCTTGGTCGGGACTAGCGGGGAGCAGTTCTTC
- | - | TRBJ2-1 | TRBV7-9 | CASSLVPSGPIGNEQFF | TGTGCCAGCAGCTTAGTCCCCAGCGGGCCGATAGGGAATGAGCAGTTCTTC
TRBD2 | - | TRBJ2-2 | TRBV20-1 | CSASLAGGYTGELFF | TGCAGTGCCTCACTAGCGGGAGGGTACACCGGGGAGCTGTTTTTT
- | few | TRBJ1-1 | TRBV5-6 | CASSYGHMNTEAFF | TGTGCCAGCAGCTACGGACATATGAACACTGAAGCTTTCTTT
- | many | TRBJ1-2 | TRBV3-1 | CASSQEWRGDYGYTF | TGTGCCAGCAGCCAGGAATGGAGGGGAGACTATGGCTACACCTTC
TRBD1 | - | TRBJ1-3 | TRBV27 | CASRTGSSGNTIYF | TGTGCCAGCAGGACAGGGAGCTCTGGAAACACCATATATTTT
- | - | TRBJ1-2 | TRBV27 | CASRADRRNYGYTF | TGTGCCAGCAGGGCCGACAGGCGTAACTATGGCTACACCTTC
- | - | TRBJ1-1 | TRBV5-1 | CASSLALTQATEAFF | TGCGCCAGCAGCTTGGCCTTAACGCAGGCGACTGAAGCTTTCTTT
TRBD1 | - | TRBJ1-2 | TRBV13 | CASSVTGTGNGYTF | TGTGCCAGCAGCGTCACCGGGACAGGGAACGGCTACACCTTC
- | - | TRBJ2-1 | TRBV6-5 | CASSSGTLGINEQFF | TGTGCCAGCAGTTCCGGGACCCTGGGGATTAATGAGCAGTTCTTC
- | - | TRBJ2-7 | TRBV6-5 | CASSPWGFYEQYF | TGTGCCAGCAGTCCCTGGGGGTTTTACGAGCAGTACTTC
TRBD2 | once | TRBJ2-1 | TRBV12-3/TRBV12-4 | CAGSLAGGHNEQFF | TGTGCCGGCAGTTTAGCGGGAGGGCACAATGAGCAGTTCTTC
- | few | TRBJ2-7 | TRBV10-2 | CASSEAARYEQYF | TGCGCCAGCAGTGAGGCGGCGCGATACGAGCAGTACTTC
- | - | TRBJ2-3 | TRBV3-1 | CASSDQLGETDTQYF | TGTGCCAGCAGCGACCAACTGGGCGAGACAGATACGCAGTATTTT
- | many | TRBJ2-7 | TRBV4-1 | CASSQVVRPGPYEQYF | TGCGCCAGCAGCCAAGTAGTAAGACCAGGGCCCTACGAGCAGTACTTC
TRBD1 | - | TRBJ2-7 | TRBV27 | CASSLIGTATYEQYF | TGTGCCAGCAGTTTAATAGGGACAGCTACCTACGAGCAGTACTTC
TRBD1 | few | TRBJ2-7 | TRBV15 | CATSRGTGAYEQYF | TGTGCCACCAGCAGAGGGACAGGGGCCTACGAGCAGTACTTC
TRBD2 | - | TRBJ2-1 | TRBV7-2 | CASSLVSGGAYNEQFF | TGTGCCAGCAGCTTAGTTAGCGGGGGGGCCTACAATGAGCAGTTCTTC
- | few | TRBJ2-1 | TRBV5-1 | CASRFPGSNNEQFF | TGCGCCAGCCGATTTCCCGGGTCCAACAATGAGCAGTTCTTC
- | - | TRBJ1-1 | TRBV20-1 | CSAKVVLNTEAFF | TGCAGTGCCAAGGTGGTATTGAACACTGAAGCTTTCTTT
TRBD1 | few | TRBJ2-7 | TRBV4-1 | CASSQALFRTGLPYERYF | TGCGCCAGCAGCCAAGCCCTATTCCGGACAGGGTTACCCTACGAGCGGTACTTC
TRBD2 | few | TRBJ2-3 | TRBV7-6 | CASSFSPSGGKGDTQYF | TGTGCCAGCAGCTTTTCCCCTAGCGGGGGGAAAGGGGATACGCAGTATTTT
- | - | TRBJ2-4 | TRBV4-2 | CASSQGVGSIGNIQYF | TGTGCCAGCAGCCAAGGTGTAGGGAGTATAGGGAACATTCAGTACTTC
- | - | TRBJ1-4 | TRBV12-3/TRBV12-4 | CASSLFPGDEKLFF | TGTGCCAGCAGTTTATTTCCAGGAGATGAAAAACTGTTTTTT
- | few | TRBJ1-2 | TRBV4-2 | CASSQDWGGEGGYTF | TGTGCCAGCAGCCAAGATTGGGGGGGAGAAGGGGGCTACACCTTC
TRBD1 | few | TRBJ2-3 | TRBV24-1 | CATSDFRDRDTQYF | TGTGCCACCAGTGATTTCCGGGACAGGGATACGCAGTATTTT
- | - | TRBJ1-5 | TRBV28 | CASSLLGAGIRQPQHF | TGTGCCAGCAGTTTATTAGGCGCGGGGATTAGGCAGCCCCAGCATTTT
TRBD2 | - | TRBJ2-3 | TRBV10-3 | CAISGAGAPDTQYF | TGTGCCATCAGTGGAGCGGGAGCCCCAGATACGCAGTATTTT
- | - | TRBJ1-5 | TRBV27 | CASSLWFAGNQPQHF | TGTGCCAGCAGTTTATGGTTCGCAGGAAATCAGCCCCAGCATTTT